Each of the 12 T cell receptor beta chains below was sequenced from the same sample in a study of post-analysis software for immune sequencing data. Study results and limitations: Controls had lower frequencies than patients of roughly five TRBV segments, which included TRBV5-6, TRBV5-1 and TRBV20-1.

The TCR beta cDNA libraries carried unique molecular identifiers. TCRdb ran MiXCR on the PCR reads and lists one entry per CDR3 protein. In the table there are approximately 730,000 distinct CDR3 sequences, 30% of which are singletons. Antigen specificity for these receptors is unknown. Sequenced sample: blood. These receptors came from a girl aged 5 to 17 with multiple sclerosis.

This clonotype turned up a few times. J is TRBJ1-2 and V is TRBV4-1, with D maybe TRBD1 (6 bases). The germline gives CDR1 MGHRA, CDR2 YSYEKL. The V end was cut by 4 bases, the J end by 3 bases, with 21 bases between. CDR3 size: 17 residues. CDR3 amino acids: CASSLYDVGQLYYGYTF. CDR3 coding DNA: TGCGCCAGCAGCCTATACGATGTAGGACAGCTATACTATGGCTACACCTTC.

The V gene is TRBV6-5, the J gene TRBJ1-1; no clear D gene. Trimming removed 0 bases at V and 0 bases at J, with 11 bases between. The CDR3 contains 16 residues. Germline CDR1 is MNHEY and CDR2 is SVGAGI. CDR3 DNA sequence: TGTGCCAGCAGTTACTCGGCCGGCGGCATGAACACTGAAGCTTTCTTT. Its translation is CASSYSAGGMNTEAFF.

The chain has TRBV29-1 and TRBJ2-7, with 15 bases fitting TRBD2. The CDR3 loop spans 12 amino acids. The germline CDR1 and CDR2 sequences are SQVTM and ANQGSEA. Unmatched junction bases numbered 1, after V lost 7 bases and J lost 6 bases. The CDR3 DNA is TGCAGCGCGGGACTAGCGGGAGGCGAGCAGTACTTC. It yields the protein CSAGLAGGEQYF.

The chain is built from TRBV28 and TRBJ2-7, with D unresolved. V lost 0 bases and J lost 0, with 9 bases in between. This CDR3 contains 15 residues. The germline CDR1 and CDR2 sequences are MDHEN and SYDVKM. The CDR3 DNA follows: TGTGCCAGCAGTTTATGGGGTGACACCTCCTACGAGCAGTACTTC. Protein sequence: CASSLWGDTSYEQYF.

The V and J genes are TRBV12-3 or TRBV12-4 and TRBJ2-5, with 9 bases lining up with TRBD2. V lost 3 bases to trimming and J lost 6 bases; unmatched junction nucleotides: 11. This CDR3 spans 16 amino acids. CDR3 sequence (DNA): TGTGCCAGCAGTTTTCTCGCGGGAGGGCCCTCAAAGACCCAGTACTTC. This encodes CASSFLAGGPSKTQYF.

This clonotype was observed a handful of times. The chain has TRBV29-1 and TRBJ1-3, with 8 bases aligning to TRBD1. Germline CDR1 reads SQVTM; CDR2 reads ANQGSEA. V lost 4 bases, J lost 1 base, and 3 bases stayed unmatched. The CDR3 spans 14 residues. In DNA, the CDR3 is TGCAGCGTTGGTGACAGGGGATCTGGAAACACCATATATTTT. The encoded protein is CSVGDRGSGNTIYF.

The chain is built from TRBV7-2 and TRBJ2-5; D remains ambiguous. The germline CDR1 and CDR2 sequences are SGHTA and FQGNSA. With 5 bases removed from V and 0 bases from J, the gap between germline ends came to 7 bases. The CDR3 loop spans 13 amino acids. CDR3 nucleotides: TGTGCCAGCAGCACACCCTACCAAGAGACCCAGTACTTC. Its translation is CASSTPYQETQYF.

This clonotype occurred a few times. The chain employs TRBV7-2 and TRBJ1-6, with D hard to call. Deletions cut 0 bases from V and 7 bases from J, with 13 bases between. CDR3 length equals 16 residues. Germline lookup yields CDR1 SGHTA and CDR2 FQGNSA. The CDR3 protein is CASSLAPTAQNSPLHF. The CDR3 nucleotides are TGTGCCAGCAGCTTAGCCCCTACAGCCCAGAATTCACCCCTCCACTTT.

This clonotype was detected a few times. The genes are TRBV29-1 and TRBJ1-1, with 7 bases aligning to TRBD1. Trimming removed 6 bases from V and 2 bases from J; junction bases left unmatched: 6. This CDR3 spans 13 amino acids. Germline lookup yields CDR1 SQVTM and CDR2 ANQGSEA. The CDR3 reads CSVRTGANTEAFF. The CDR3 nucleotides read TGCAGCGTACGGACAGGAGCAAACACTGAAGCTTTCTTT.

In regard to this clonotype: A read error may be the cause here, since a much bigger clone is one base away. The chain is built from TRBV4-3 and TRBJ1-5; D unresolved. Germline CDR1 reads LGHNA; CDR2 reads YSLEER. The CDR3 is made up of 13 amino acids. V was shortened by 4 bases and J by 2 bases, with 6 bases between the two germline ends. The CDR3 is CASSLRRNQPQHF. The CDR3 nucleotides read TGCGCCAGCAGCCTACGGCGCAATCAGCCCCAGCATTTT.

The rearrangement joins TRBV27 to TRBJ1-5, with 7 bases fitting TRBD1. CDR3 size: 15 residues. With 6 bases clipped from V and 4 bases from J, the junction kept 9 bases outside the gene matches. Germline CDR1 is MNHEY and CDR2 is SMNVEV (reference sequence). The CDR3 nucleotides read TGTGCCAGCAGACTAACAGGGGCGGGAAATCAGCCCCAGCATTTT. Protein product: CASRLTGAGNQPQHF.

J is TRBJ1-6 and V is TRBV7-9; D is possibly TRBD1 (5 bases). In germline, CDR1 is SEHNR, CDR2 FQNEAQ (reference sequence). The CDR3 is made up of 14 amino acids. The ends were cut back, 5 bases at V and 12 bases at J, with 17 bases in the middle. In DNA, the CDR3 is TGTGCCAGCAGCAGGGGACCCAATTCGGGACCCCTCCACTTT. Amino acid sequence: CASSRGPNSGPLHF.